This T cell receptor beta chain was identified in a study of beta chain features in type 1 diabetes. Study results and caveats: Researchers cautioned that cDNA sequencing could over-represent cells with high TCR expression.

The sample holds a few counts of this clone. Antigen: not known. The authors reverse transcribed all of the isolated RNA, so sequencing captured expressed TCRB transcripts. The assay was immunoSEQ multiplex PCR, and TCRdb's table has in-frame clones only and misses some. The sample records roughly 250,000 clones, 68% being singletons. V was clipped by 4 bases and J by 7 bases, with 16 bases between them. The CDR3 is 13 residues long. Per the germline V gene, CDR1 is SQVTM and CDR2 is ANQGSEA. Sequencing used naive CD4+ T cells from blood. The J gene is TRBJ2-5, the V gene TRBV29-1; possibly TRBD1 for D (5 bases). This sequence was found in a young man in good health. DNA of the CDR3: TGCAGCGTTGGGGGCAGTGTCCTAGTGACCCAGTACTTC. Protein: CSVGGSVLVTQYF.